The sequence of this T cell receptor (beta chain) was determined in a study of metastatic and nonmetastatic thyroid tumors. About the study: Repertoires were compared across blood and tumor or nodule tissue from malignant and benign thyroid patients. Study results and limitations: The reported finding was significantly higher TCR beta diversity in malignant thyroid tumors relative to benign nodules, in blood and tumor.

Treatment of any kind had been given to no patient before thyroid surgery. In the original processing: Using the CDR3 differences seen across clinicopathological groups, the authors built a distant-metastasis classifier for papillary thyroid cancer, which was meant to discriminate distant-metastatic patients. TCRdb re-called the PCR reads through MiXCR. TCRdb's processing, not the authors' own work, is the source of the V and J calls. The sample holds some 27,000 clones, around a quarter seen once. In this sample, this clone turned up many times. Its cognate antigen is unknown. V was pared by 0 bases and J by 6 bases, with 12 bases between. Germline CDR1 reads DFQATT; CDR2 reads SNEGSKA (reference sequence). This CDR3 region has 14 residues.

The source of this sequence is a female donor with papillary thyroid cancer or a benign thyroid nodule (not recorded which). Some clones in this sample may be carry-over from other donors' samples. The sequenced sample consisted of blood. The chain has TRBV20-1 and TRBJ1-5, with a tentative D call TRBD1 (5 bases). The CDR3 DNA reads TGCAGTGCTAGAGATCGGGAAGGGACTCAGCCCCAGCATTTT. Translating it yields CSARDREGTQPQHF.